The T cell receptor (beta chain) described here comes from a study of blood T cell repertoires in COVID-19. CDR1 and CDR2 from the germline V gene are MNHNY and SVGAGI (reference sequence). The J segment lost 3 bases and the V segment lost 0 bases, leaving 4 bases of the junction unmatched. This CDR3 has 16 amino acids. Sequenced by immunoSEQ multiplex PCR; TCRdb stores in-frame clones only, minus some. Of about 370,000 clones detected, more than 80% appear once; the ten largest clones hold approximately 3%. The TCR was taken from a woman aged 25 to 39 with COVID-19, enrolled during active disease. The chain combines TRBV6-6 with TRBJ2-7, with 11 bases aligning to TRBD2. The material sequenced was peripheral blood. CDR3 region: CASSYSEGLADYEQYF. The CDR3 DNA follows: TGTGCCAGCAGTTACTCGGAGGGACTAGCGGACTACGAGCAGTACTTC.